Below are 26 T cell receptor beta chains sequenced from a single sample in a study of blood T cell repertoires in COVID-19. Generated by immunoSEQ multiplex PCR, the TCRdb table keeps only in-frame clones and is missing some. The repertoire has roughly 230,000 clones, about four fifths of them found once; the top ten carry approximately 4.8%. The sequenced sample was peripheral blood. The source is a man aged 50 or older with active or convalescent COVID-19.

CDR3 sequence (DNA): TGTGCCAGCAGGGACGACAGGGGGCGAGCGGTAAATGGCTACACCTTC. Protein product: CASRDDRGRAVNGYTF. The chain is built from TRBV2 and TRBJ1-2; 10 bases agree with TRBD1. CDR3 length equals 16 residues. V lost 6 bases to trimming and J lost 6 bases; unmatched junction nucleotides: 13. Per germline, CDR1 SNHLY and CDR2 FYNNEI.

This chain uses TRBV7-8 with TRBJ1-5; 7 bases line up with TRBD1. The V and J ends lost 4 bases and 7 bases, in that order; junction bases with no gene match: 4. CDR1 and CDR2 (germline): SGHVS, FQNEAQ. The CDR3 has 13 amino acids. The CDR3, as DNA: TGTGCCAGCAGCTCCCGACAGGGACAGCCCCAGCATTTT. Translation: CASSSRQGQPQHF. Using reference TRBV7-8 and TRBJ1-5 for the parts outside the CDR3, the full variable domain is GAGVSQSPRYKVAKRGQDVALRCDPISGHVSLFWYQQALGQGPEFLTYFQNEAQLDKSGLPSDRFFAERPEGSVSTLKIQRTQQEDSAVYLCASSSRQGQPQHFGDGTRLSIL.

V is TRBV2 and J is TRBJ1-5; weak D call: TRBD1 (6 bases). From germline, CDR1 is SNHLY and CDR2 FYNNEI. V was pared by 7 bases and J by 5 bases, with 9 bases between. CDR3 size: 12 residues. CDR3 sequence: CASTTGYQPQHF. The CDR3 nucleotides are TGTGCCAGCACGACAGGCTATCAGCCCCAGCATTTT.

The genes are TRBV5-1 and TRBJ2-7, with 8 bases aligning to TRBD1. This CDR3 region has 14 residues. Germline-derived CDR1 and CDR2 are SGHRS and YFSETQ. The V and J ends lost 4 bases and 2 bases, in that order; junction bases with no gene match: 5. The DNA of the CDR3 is TGCGCCAGCAGCCCAGACAGGGGCCCCTACGAGCAGTACTTC. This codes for CASSPDRGPYEQYF.

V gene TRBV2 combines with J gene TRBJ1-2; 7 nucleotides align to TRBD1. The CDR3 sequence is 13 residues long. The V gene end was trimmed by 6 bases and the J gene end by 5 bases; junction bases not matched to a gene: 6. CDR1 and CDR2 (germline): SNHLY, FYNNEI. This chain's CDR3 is CASRAGTDYGYTF. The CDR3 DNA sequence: TGTGCCAGCAGGGCGGGGACAGATTATGGCTACACCTTC.

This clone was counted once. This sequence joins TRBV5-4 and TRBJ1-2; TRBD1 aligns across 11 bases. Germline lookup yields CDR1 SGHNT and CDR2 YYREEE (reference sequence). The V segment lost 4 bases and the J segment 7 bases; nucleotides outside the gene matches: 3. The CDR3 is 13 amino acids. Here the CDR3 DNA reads TGTGCCAGCAGCCGGACAGGGGGCCCTGGCTACACCTTC. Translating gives CASSRTGGPGYTF.

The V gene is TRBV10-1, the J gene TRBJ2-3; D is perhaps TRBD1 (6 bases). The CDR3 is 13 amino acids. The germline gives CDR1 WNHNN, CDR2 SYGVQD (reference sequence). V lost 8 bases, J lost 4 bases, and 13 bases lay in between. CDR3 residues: CASSLPGADTQYF. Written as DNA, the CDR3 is TGCGCCAGCTCTTTGCCAGGGGCAGATACGCAGTATTTT.

In nucleotides, the CDR3 is TGTGCCCGCGGGGGGCTCTACAACACAGATACGCAGTATTTT. Amino acid sequence: CARGGLYNTDTQYF. The chain combines TRBV5-6 with TRBJ2-3, with TRBD2 matching over 8 bases. V shed 10 bases, J shed 2 bases, and the junction held 9 bases outside the gene matches. Germline CDR1 SGHDT, CDR2 YYEEEE. This CDR3 spans 14 amino acids.

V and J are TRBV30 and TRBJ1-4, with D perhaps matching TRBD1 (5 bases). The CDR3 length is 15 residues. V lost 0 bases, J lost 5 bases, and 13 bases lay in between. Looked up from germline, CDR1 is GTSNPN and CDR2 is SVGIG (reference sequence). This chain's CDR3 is CAWSVQTGPNEKLFF. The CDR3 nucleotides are TGTGCCTGGAGTGTACAAACAGGCCCGAATGAAAAACTGTTTTTT. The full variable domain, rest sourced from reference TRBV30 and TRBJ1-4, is SQTIHQWPATLVQPVGSPLSLECTVEGTSNPNLYWYRQAAGRGLQLLFYSVGIGQISSEVPQNLSASRPQDRQFILSSKKLLLSDSGFYLCAWSVQTGPNEKLFFGSGTQLSVL.

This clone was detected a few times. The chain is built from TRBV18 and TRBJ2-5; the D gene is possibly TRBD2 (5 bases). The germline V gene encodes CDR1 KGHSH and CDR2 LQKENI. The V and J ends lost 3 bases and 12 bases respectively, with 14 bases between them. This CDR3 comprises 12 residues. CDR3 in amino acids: CASSPLSGEKYF. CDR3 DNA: TGTGCCAGCTCACCTCTATCCGGGGAAAAGTACTTC. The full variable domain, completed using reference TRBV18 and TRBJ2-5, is NAGVMQNPRHLVRRRGQEARLRCSPMKGHSHVYWYRQLPEEGLKFMVYLQKENIIDESGMPKERFSAEFPKEGPSILRIQQVVRGDSAAYFCASSPLSGEKYFGPGTRLLVL.

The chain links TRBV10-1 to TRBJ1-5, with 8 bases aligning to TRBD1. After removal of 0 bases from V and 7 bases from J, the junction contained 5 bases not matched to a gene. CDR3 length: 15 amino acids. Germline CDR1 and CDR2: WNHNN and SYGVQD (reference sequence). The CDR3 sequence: CASSESGQGGQPQHF. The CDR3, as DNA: TGCGCCAGCAGTGAGTCCGGACAGGGCGGGCAGCCCCAGCATTTT.

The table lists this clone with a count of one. CDR3 bases: TGTGCCAGCAGTGAAAGTCAGGGGCTAAACTATGGCTACACCTTC. It codes for CASSESQGLNYGYTF. The chain is built from TRBV6-1 and TRBJ1-2; D possibly corresponds to TRBD1 (6 bases). The V gene's germline CDR1 is MNHNS and CDR2 SASEGT. The CDR3 runs to 15 residues. V was cut by 2 bases and J by 2 bases, with 12 bases left in between.

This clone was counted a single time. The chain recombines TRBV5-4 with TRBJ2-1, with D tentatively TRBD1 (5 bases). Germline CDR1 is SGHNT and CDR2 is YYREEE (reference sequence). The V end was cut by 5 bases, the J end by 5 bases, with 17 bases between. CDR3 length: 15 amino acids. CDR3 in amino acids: CASSFSRARNNEQFF. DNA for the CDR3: TGTGCCAGCAGTTTTTCCAGGGCAAGGAACAATGAGCAGTTCTTC.

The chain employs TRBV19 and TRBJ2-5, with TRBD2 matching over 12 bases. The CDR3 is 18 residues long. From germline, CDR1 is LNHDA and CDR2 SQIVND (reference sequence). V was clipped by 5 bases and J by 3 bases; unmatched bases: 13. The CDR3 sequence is CASSLRLAGGPSEETQYF. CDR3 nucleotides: TGTGCCAGTAGTCTTCGGCTAGCGGGGGGGCCGTCGGAAGAGACCCAGTACTTC.

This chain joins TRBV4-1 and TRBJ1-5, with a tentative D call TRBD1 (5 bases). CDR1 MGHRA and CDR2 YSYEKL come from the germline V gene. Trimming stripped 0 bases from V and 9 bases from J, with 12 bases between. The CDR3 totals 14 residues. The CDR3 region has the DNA TGCGCCAGCAGCCAAGATTCGGGGGGGGTGCCCCAGCATTTT. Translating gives CASSQDSGGVPQHF.

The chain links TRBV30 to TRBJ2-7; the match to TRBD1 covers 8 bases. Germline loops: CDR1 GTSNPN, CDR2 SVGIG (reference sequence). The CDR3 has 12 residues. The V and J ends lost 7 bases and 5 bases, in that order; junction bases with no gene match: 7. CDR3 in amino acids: CAYGQGTHEQYF. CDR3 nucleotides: TGTGCCTACGGACAGGGTACCCACGAGCAGTACTTC. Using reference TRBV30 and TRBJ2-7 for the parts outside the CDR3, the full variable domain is SQTIHQWPATLVQPVGSPLSLECTVEGTSNPNLYWYRQAAGRGLQLLFYSVGIGQISSEVPQNLSASRPQDRQFILSSKKLLLSDSGFYLCAYGQGTHEQYFGPGTRLTVT.

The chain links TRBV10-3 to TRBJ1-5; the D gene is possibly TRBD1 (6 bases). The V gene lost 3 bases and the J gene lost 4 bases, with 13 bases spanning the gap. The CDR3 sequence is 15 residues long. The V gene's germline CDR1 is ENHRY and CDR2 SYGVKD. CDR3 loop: CAISEQGALNQPQHF. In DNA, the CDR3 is TGTGCCATCAGTGAACAGGGAGCCCTGAATCAGCCCCAGCATTTT.

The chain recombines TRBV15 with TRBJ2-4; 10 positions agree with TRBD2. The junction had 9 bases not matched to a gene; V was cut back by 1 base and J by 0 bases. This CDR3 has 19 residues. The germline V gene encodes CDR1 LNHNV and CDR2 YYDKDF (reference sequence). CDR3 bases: TGTGCCACCAGCAGAGTCGGGCTAGCGGGGGCCTCAGCCAAAAACATTCAGTACTTC. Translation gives CATSRVGLAGASAKNIQYF.

The CDR3 region has the DNA TGCGCCAGCAGCTTGGAGGGACAGGCTAATGAAAAACTGTTTTTT. It encodes CASSLEGQANEKLFF. This rearrangement joins TRBV5-1 to TRBJ1-4; 8 nucleotides line up with TRBD1. With V trimmed by 0 bases and J by 3 bases, 1 base remained unmatched. The CDR3 has 15 amino acids. In germline, CDR1 is SGHRS, CDR2 YFSETQ.

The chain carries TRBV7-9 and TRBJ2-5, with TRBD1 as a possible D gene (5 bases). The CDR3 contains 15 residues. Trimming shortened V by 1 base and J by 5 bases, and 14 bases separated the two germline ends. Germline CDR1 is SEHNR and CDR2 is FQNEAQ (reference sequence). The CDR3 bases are TGTGCCAGCAGCTTAGTAGTATCAGGGCGGGAGACCCAGTACTTC. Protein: CASSLVVSGRETQYF.

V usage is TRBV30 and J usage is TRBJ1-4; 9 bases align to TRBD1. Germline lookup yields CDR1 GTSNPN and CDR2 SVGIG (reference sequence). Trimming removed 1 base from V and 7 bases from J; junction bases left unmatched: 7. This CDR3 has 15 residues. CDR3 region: CAWSATGGSGEKLFF. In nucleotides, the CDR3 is TGTGCCTGGAGTGCCACAGGGGGCTCGGGTGAAAAACTGTTTTTT.

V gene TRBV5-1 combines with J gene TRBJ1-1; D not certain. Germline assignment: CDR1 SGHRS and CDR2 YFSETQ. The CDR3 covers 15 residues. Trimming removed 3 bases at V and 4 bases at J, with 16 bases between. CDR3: CASSWELRAGTEAFF. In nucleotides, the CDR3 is TGCGCCAGCAGCTGGGAACTCCGGGCGGGCACTGAAGCTTTCTTT.

As DNA, the CDR3 is TGTGCCAGCTCTCTCCCCGGCCAGGGCAGAGATACGCAGTATTTT. It encodes CASSLPGQGRDTQYF. The genes are TRBV18 and TRBJ2-3; TRBD1 is a possible D gene (5 bases). Germline CDR1 reads KGHSH; CDR2 reads LQKENI. The CDR3 length is 15 residues. Trimming removed 6 bases at V and 5 bases at J, with 18 bases between.

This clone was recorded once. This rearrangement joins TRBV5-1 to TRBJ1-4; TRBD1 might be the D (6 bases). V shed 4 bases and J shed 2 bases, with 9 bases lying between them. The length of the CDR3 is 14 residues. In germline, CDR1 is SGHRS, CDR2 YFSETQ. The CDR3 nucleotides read TGCGCCAGCAGCGCCGGACAGACTAATGAAAAACTGTTTTTT. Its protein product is CASSAGQTNEKLFF.

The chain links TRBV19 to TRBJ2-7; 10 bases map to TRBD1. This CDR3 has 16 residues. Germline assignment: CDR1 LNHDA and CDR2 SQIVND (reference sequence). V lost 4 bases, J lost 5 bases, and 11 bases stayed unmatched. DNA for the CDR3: TGTGCCAGTAGTACCATACCGGGACAGGGGTCGGACGAGCAGTACTTC. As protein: CASSTIPGQGSDEQYF. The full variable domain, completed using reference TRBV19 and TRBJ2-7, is DGGITQSPKYLFRKEGQNVTLSCEQNLNHDAMYWYRQDPGQGLRLIYYSQIVNDFQKGDIAEGYSVSREKKESFPLTVTSAQKNPTAFYLCASSTIPGQGSDEQYFGPGTRLTVT.

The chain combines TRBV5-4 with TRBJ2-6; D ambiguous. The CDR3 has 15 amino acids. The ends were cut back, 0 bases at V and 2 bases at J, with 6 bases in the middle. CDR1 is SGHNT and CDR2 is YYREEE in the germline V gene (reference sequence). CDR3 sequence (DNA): TGTGCCAGCAGCTTGGACTCTACTGGGGCCAACGTCCTGACTTTC. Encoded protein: CASSLDSTGANVLTF.